This T cell receptor (beta chain) was documented in a study of T cell responses to AZD1222 COVID-19 vaccine. The study, taken as a whole, reports: Regions 160-218 and 743-854 held dominance among vaccine-associated CD4 TCRs, which spanned spike.

This CDR3 spans 19 amino acids. V shed 2 bases and J 0 bases; nucleotides not matched to a gene: 6. Germline V gives CDR1 LGHDT, CDR2 YNNKEL (reference sequence). As to this clone: Its target is unknown.

Produced via immunoSEQ multiplex PCR; TCRdb's table is partial and in-frame only. The repertoire holds about 120,000 clones, with approximately 90% as singletons. The TCR sequence derives from an adult who received the AZD1222 COVID-19 vaccine. This sequence joins TRBV3-1 (or the pseudogene TRBV3-2) and TRBJ2-6, with TRBD2 matching over 11 bases. The source was peripheral blood, collected 28 days after the second AZD1222 dose. Written as DNA, the CDR3 is TGTGCCAGCAGCCAAAAACTAGCGGGAGTCATCTCTGGGGCCAACGTCCTGACTTTC. Protein sequence: CASSQKLAGVISGANVLTF.